The rows below give T cell receptor beta chains drawn from one sample of a study of blood T cell repertoires in COVID-19. Assay used: immunoSEQ multiplex PCR; TCRdb lists only in-frame clones, some missing. Found here are about 160,000 clones, 70% to 90% of them singletons; the top ten hold 6.5% to 7.5%. The sample taken for sequencing was peripheral blood. The receptors originated from a man older than 75 with COVID-19, enrolled during active disease. The CDR3 runs from the conserved cysteine through the conserved F or W. The D gene is left open where the match is weak. For some rows the clone size is stated as once, few or many, or as a class when expanded; others skip it.

D: TRBD1; V: TRBV6-6; J: TRBJ1-2; size: NA; length: 15; CDR3: CASRDRGLGNYGYTF; DNA: TGTGCCAGCAGGGACAGGGGGCTCGGTAACTATGGCTACACCTTC
D: TRBD2; V: TRBV18; J: TRBJ2-1; size: NA; length: 15; CDR3: CASSSTSGGASEQFF; DNA: TGTGCCAGCTCATCGACTAGCGGGGGGGCGTCTGAGCAGTTCTTC
D: NA; V: TRBV11-2; J: TRBJ1-5; size: NA; length: 15; CDR3: CASSLGLGSSQPQHF; DNA: TGTGCCAGCAGCTTAGGGCTAGGAAGTAGTCAGCCCCAGCATTTT
D: NA; V: TRBV4-2; J: TRBJ1-5; size: NA; length: 17; CDR3: CASSQTDSTARRQPQHF; DNA: TGTGCCAGCAGCCAAACGGATTCTACCGCTCGGAGGCAGCCCCAGCATTTT
D: TRBD1; V: TRBV7-2; J: TRBJ2-6; size: NA; length: 17; CDR3: CASSLRTGISGANVLTF; DNA: TGTGCCAGCAGCCTAAGGACAGGGATCTCTGGGGCCAACGTCCTGACTTTC
D: NA; V: TRBV7-9; J: TRBJ1-5; size: NA; length: 15; CDR3: CASSLGSGNHQPQHF; DNA: TGTGCCAGCAGCTTAGGCTCAGGGAACCATCAGCCCCAGCATTTT
D: TRBD1; V: TRBV18; J: TRBJ1-5; size: NA; length: 18; CDR3: CASSPRRTGEGGNQPQHF; DNA: TGTGCCAGCTCACCACGGAGGACAGGGGAGGGAGGCAATCAGCCCCAGCATTTT
D: NA; V: TRBV7-2; J: TRBJ1-2; size: NA; length: 11; CDR3: CASSPKLVSTF; DNA: TGTGCCAGCAGCCCCAAGTTGGTCAGCACCTTC
D: NA; V: TRBV15; J: TRBJ2-7; size: NA; length: 16; CDR3: CATSRDREGSSYEQYF; DNA: TGTGCCACCAGCAGAGATCGAGAAGGGAGCTCCTACGAGCAGTACTTC
D: TRBD2; V: TRBV4-2; J: TRBJ2-5; size: NA; length: 17; CDR3: CASSQGQGLAIGETQYF; DNA: TGTGCCAGCAGCCAAGGTCAGGGACTAGCGATCGGGGAGACCCAGTACTTC
D: NA; V: TRBV2; J: TRBJ1-5; size: once; length: 15; CDR3: CASSESMGVNQPQHF; DNA: TGTGCCAGCAGTGAATCAATGGGAGTGAATCAGCCCCAGCATTTT
D: TRBD2; V: TRBV15; J: TRBJ2-7; size: NA; length: 14; CDR3: CATSRGTSGGEQYF; DNA: TGTGCCACCAGCAGAGGAACTAGCGGGGGCGAGCAGTACTTC
D: NA; V: TRBV4-1; J: TRBJ2-5; size: once; length: 16; CDR3: CASSQETQGNQETQYF; DNA: TGCGCCAGCAGCCAAGAGACACAGGGAAACCAAGAGACCCAGTACTTC
D: TRBD2; V: TRBV7-9; J: TRBJ2-5; size: NA; length: 14; CDR3: CASSRGLVGETQYF; DNA: TGTGCCAGCAGCCGGGGACTAGTCGGGGAGACCCAGTACTTC
D: TRBD1; V: TRBV5-6; J: TRBJ1-2; size: NA; length: 15; CDR3: CASSPGTGIGYGYTF; DNA: TGTGCCAGCAGTCCCGGGACAGGGATAGGCTATGGCTACACCTTC
D: TRBD1; V: TRBV7-2; J: TRBJ1-3; size: NA; length: 16; CDR3: CASSPQGTGSGNTIYF; DNA: TGTGCCAGCAGCCCCCAAGGGACAGGATCTGGAAACACCATATATTTT
D: NA; V: TRBV18; J: TRBJ1-1; size: NA; length: 12; CDR3: CASSPGEWEAFF; DNA: TGTGCCAGCTCCCCGGGGGAGTGGGAAGCTTTCTTT
D: NA; V: TRBV6-6; J: TRBJ1-5; size: NA; length: 14; CDR3: CASSPFGEYQPQHF; DNA: TGTGCCAGCAGTCCCTTCGGGGAGTATCAGCCCCAGCATTTT
D: NA; V: TRBV4-1; J: TRBJ2-2; size: NA; length: 14; CDR3: CASSPPGLAGELFF; DNA: TGCGCCAGCAGCCCCCCGGGCTTAGCGGGGGAGCTGTTTTTT
D: NA; V: TRBV3-1/TRBV3-2; J: TRBJ1-1; size: NA; length: 13; CDR3: CASSQLGVPEAFF; DNA: TGTGCCAGCAGCCAACTGGGAGTCCCTGAAGCTTTCTTT
D: NA; V: TRBV28; J: TRBJ2-7; size: NA; length: 13; CDR3: CATQVQPSNEQYF; DNA: TGTGCCACCCAGGTGCAGCCTTCCAACGAGCAGTACTTC
D: NA; V: TRBV4-2; J: TRBJ2-5; size: NA; length: 17; CDR3: CASSQEGYREREETQYF; DNA: TGTGCCAGCAGCCAAGAAGGCTACAGGGAACGGGAAGAGACCCAGTACTTC
D: NA; V: TRBV7-2; J: TRBJ1-1; size: NA; length: 15; CDR3: CASSLDRSAYTEAFF; DNA: TGTGCCAGCAGCTTAGACAGGTCGGCGTACACTGAAGCTTTCTTT
D: NA; V: TRBV5-1; J: TRBJ2-4; size: NA; length: 14; CDR3: CASSSGTQGNIQYF; DNA: TGCGCCAGCAGCTCCGGGACACAAGGAAACATTCAGTACTTC
D: NA; V: TRBV11-2; J: TRBJ1-4; size: few; length: 16; CDR3: CASSLGGTPTNEKLFF; DNA: TGTGCCAGCAGCTTAGGCGGGACTCCAACTAATGAAAAACTGTTTTTT
D: TRBD1; V: TRBV20-1; J: TRBJ1-5; size: NA; length: 13; CDR3: CSASKGAGQPQHF; DNA: TGCAGTGCTAGTAAGGGGGCTGGTCAGCCCCAGCATTTT
D: NA; V: TRBV7-9; J: TRBJ2-7; size: NA; length: 15; CDR3: CASRELTASEDEQYF; DNA: TGTGCCAGCAGGGAGCTGACGGCGTCCGAGGACGAGCAGTACTTC
D: NA; V: TRBV2; J: TRBJ1-2; size: NA; length: 15; CDR3: CASTEGGGRVYGYTF; DNA: TGTGCCAGCACCGAAGGGGGGGGCAGGGTTTATGGCTACACCTTC
D: NA; V: TRBV6-6; J: TRBJ2-3; size: NA; length: 13; CDR3: CASSYDRGDTQYF; DNA: TGTGCCAGCAGCTACGACAGAGGAGATACGCAGTATTTT
D: NA; V: TRBV6-5; J: TRBJ2-5; size: NA; length: 16; CDR3: CASSSAPQPSGRTQYF; DNA: TGTGCCAGCAGTTCCGCTCCACAACCGTCGGGGAGGACCCAGTACTTC
D: TRBD1; V: TRBV6-5; J: TRBJ2-2; size: NA; length: 15; CDR3: CASRSGQGIPGELFF; DNA: TGTGCCAGCAGATCAGGACAGGGGATTCCCGGGGAGCTGTTTTTT
D: TRBD2; V: TRBV3-1/TRBV3-2; J: TRBJ2-3; size: NA; length: 14; CDR3: CASSPTSGGDTQYF; DNA: TGTGCCAGCAGCCCGACTAGCGGGGGGGATACGCAGTATTTT
D: NA; V: TRBV7-9; J: TRBJ2-1; size: few; length: 14; CDR3: CASSFHTGWYEQFF; DNA: TGTGCCAGCAGCTTTCATACAGGGTGGTATGAGCAGTTCTTC
D: TRBD1; V: TRBV7-6; J: TRBJ1-4; size: NA; length: 15; CDR3: CASSSPGQGNEKLFF; DNA: TGTGCCAGCAGCTCTCCGGGACAGGGAAATGAAAAACTGTTTTTT
D: TRBD1; V: TRBV12-3/TRBV12-4; J: TRBJ1-2; size: NA; length: 13; CDR3: CASSLTGAGGYTF; DNA: TGTGCCAGCAGTTTGACAGGGGCTGGTGGCTACACCTTC
D: TRBD1; V: TRBV24-1; J: TRBJ2-2; size: NA; length: 15; CDR3: CATSDPGQGAGELFF; DNA: TGTGCCACCAGTGACCCGGGACAGGGGGCCGGGGAGCTGTTTTTT
D: NA; V: TRBV5-6; J: TRBJ1-2; size: few; length: 13; CDR3: CASSRGETYGYTF; DNA: TGTGCCAGCAGCCGCGGGGAAACCTATGGCTACACCTTC
D: TRBD2; V: TRBV5-6; J: TRBJ2-1; size: NA; length: 16; CDR3: CASSLDRTSSYNEQFF; DNA: TGTGCCAGCAGCTTGGATAGGACTAGTTCCTACAATGAGCAGTTCTTC
D: NA; V: TRBV18; J: TRBJ1-2; size: NA; length: 13; CDR3: CASSNQGGYGYTF; DNA: TGTGCCAGCTCAAATCAGGGAGGATATGGCTACACCTTC
D: TRBD1; V: TRBV19; J: TRBJ1-1; size: few; length: 13; CDR3: CATQQGANTEAFF; DNA: TGTGCCACCCAACAGGGGGCCAACACTGAAGCTTTCTTT